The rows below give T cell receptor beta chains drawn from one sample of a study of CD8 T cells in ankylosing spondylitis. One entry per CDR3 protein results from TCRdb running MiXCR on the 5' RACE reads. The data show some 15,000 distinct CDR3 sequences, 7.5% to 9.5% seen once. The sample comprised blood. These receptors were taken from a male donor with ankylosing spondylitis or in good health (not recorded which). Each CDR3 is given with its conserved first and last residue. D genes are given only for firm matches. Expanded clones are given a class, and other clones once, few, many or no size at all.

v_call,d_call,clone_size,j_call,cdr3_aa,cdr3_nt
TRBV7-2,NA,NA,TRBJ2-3,CASRGGTDTQYF,TGTGCCAGCAGAGGGGGCACAGATACGCAGTATTTT
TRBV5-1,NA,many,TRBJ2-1,CASSVVWGNEQFF,TGCGCCAGCAGCGTGGTTTGGGGGAATGAGCAGTTCTTC
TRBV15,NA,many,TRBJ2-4,CATSRDGQGGRSIQYF,TGTGCCACCAGCAGAGATGGGCAGGGGGGGAGAAGCATTCAGTACTTC
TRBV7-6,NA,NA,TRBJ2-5,CASSFRSETQYF,TGTGCCAGCAGCTTCAGGTCAGAGACCCAGTACTTC
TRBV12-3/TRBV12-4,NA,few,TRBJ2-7,CASSLELTYEQYF,TGTGCCAGCAGTTTAGAACTAACCTACGAGCAGTACTTC
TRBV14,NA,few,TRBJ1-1,CASSQEGNTEAFF,TGTGCCAGCAGCCAAGAAGGGAACACTGAAGCTTTCTTT
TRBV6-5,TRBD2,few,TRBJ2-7,CASSRTSGPSDEQYF,TGTGCCAGCAGCAGGACTAGCGGGCCTTCGGACGAGCAGTACTTC
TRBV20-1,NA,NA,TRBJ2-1,CSAQAIALYYNEQFF,TGCAGTGCTCAAGCAATAGCCCTATACTACAATGAGCAGTTCTTC
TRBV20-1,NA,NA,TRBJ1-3,CSASVDSRSGNTIYF,TGCAGTGCTAGCGTAGACAGCAGATCTGGAAACACCATATATTTT
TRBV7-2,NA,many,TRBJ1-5,CASSSNGGAGQPQHF,TGTGCCAGCAGCTCGAATGGGGGGGCCGGTCAGCCCCAGCATTTT
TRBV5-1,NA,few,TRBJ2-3,CASSLGGLTDTQYF,TGCGCCAGCAGCTTGGGGGGCCTCACAGATACGCAGTATTTT
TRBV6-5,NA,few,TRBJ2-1,CASSYHLEGRRRSGNEQFF,TGTGCCAGCAGTTACCATCTAGAGGGGAGGCGGAGGTCTGGGAATGAGCAGTTCTTC
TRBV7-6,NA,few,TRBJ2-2,CASSTGPNTGELFF,TGTGCCAGCAGCACAGGTCCAAACACCGGGGAGCTGTTTTTT
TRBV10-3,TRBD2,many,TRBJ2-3,CAIGFGGRVTDTQYF,TGTGCCATCGGCTTCGGCGGGAGAGTTACAGATACGCAGTATTTT
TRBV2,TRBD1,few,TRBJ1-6,CASSVGRGLRNSPLHF,TGTGCCAGCAGTGTGGGCAGGGGGCTAAGGAATTCACCCCTCCACTTT
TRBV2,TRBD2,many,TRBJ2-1,CASSPPGTSPPEQFF,TGTGCCAGCAGTCCCCCCGGGACTAGCCCTCCTGAGCAGTTCTTC
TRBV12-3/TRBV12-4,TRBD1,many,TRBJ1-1,CASSPPSGGKNTEAFF,TGTGCCAGCAGTCCCCCATCAGGGGGAAAGAACACTGAAGCTTTCTTT
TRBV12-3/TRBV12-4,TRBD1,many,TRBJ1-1,CASSLERGRPEAFF,TGTGCCAGCAGTTTGGAGAGGGGGCGTCCTGAAGCTTTCTTT
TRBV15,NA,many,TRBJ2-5,CATSRDFGGMKETQYF,TGTGCCACCAGCAGAGATTTCGGAGGGATGAAAGAGACCCAGTACTTC
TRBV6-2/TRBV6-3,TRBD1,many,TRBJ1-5,CASRQTGVNQPQHF,TGTGCCAGCCGACAGACAGGGGTCAATCAGCCCCAGCATTTT
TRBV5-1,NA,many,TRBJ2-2,CASSWGWTTGELFF,TGCGCCAGCAGCTGGGGGTGGACCACCGGGGAGCTGTTTTTT
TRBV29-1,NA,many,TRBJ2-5,CSVKTMETQYF,TGCAGCGTGAAAACGATGGAGACCCAGTACTTC
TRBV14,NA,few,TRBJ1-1,CASSRVSYTEAFF,TGTGCCAGCAGCCGGGTCAGTTACACTGAAGCTTTCTTT
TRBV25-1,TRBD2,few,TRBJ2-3,CASSDGTSGVTDTQYF,TGTGCCAGCAGTGACGGGACTAGCGGGGTCACAGATACGCAGTATTTT
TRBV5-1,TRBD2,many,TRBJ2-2,CASSLQGLGNTGELFF,TGCGCCAGCAGCCTCCAGGGACTAGGGAACACCGGGGAGCTGTTTTTT
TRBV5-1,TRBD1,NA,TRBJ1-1,CASSSPDRANTEAFF,TGCGCCAGCAGCTCCCCGGACAGGGCGAACACTGAAGCTTTCTTT
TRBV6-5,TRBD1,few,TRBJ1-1,CASSYSLQGANTEAFF,TGTGCCAGCAGTTACTCCTTACAGGGGGCGAACACTGAAGCTTTCTTT
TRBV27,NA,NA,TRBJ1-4,CASSLGRRGEKLFF,TGTGCCAGCAGTTTGGGCAGGAGGGGTGAAAAACTGTTTTTT
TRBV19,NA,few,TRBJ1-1,CASSIDGGMNTEAFF,TGTGCCAGTAGTATAGATGGAGGGATGAACACTGAAGCTTTCTTT
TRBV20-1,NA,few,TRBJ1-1,CSASVPNTEAFF,TGCAGTGCTAGTGTTCCGAACACTGAAGCTTTCTTT
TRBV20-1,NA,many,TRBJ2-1,CSASRLRSSEQFF,TGCAGTGCTAGTCGGTTGCGATCAAGTGAGCAGTTCTTC
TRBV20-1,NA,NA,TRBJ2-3,CSARRDTQYF,TGCAGCGCGCGTCGGGATACGCAGTATTTT
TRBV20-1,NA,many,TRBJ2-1,CSARVARANEQFF,TGCAGTGCCCGAGTGGCGCGTGCCAATGAGCAGTTCTTC
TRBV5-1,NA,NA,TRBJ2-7,CASSLDGSRGEQYF,TGCGCCAGCAGCTTGGACGGAAGCAGAGGTGAGCAGTACTTC
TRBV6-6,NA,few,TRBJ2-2,CASSYFGTGELFF,TGTGCCAGCAGTTACTTCGGCACCGGGGAGCTGTTTTTT
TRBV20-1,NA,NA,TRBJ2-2,CSAARDGSGELFF,TGCAGTGCTGCCCGGGACGGATCCGGGGAGCTGTTTTTT
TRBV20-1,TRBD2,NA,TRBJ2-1,CSARDGLAAGGHEQFF,TGCAGTGCTAGAGATGGACTAGCGGCCGGGGGGCATGAGCAGTTCTTC
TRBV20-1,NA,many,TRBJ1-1,CSAHKNLNTEAFF,TGCAGTGCCCACAAGAACTTGAACACTGAAGCTTTCTTT
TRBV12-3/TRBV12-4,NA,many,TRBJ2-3,CASRQPIFPDTQYF,TGTGCCAGCAGGCAACCTATTTTCCCAGATACGCAGTATTTT
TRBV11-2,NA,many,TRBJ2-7,CASSVTLRVTYEQYF,TGTGCCAGCAGCGTCACCCTACGAGTGACCTACGAGCAGTACTTC
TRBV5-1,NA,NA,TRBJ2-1,CASSLDTSSYNEQFF,TGCGCCAGCAGCTTGGACACAAGCTCCTACAATGAGCAGTTCTTC
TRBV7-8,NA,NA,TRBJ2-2,CASSLEIAAGELFF,TGTGCCAGCAGCCTGGAAATAGCAGCCGGGGAGCTGTTTTTT
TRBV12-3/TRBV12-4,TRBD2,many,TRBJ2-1,CASSLLGRGLAGDNNEQFF,TGTGCCAGCAGTTTATTGGGAAGGGGGCTAGCGGGGGATAACAATGAGCAGTTCTTC